The rows below give T cell receptor beta chains drawn from one sample of a study of T cell repertoires in cytomegalovirus infection. TCRdb reprocessed the reads with MiXCR, giving one entry per CDR3 protein. The repertoire consists of roughly 280,000 distinct CDR3 sequences, with approximately 9.1% occurring once and the leading ten covering more than 13%. The sequencing sample was made of PBMCs. These receptors all stem from a human donor in good health (CMV status not recorded). Some clones in this sample may be carry-over from other donors' samples. CDR3s include the opening cysteine and the closing phenylalanine or tryptophan. Fields, in order: clone size, V gene, D gene, J gene, CDR3 DNA, CDR3 protein. The D gene is left open where the match is weak. The size entry is marked missing in some rows and otherwise reads once, few, many or a size class.

>many|TRBV7-8|-|TRBJ1-1
TGTGCCAGCAGCTTATACTCTGGAACTGAAGCTTTCTTT
CASSLYSGTEAFF
>-|TRBV7-2|TRBD1|TRBJ2-7
TGTGCCAGCAGCTCAACCGGGACAGGGGGGTCCAGGGAGCAGTACTTC
CASSSTGTGGSREQYF
>many|TRBV7-2|TRBD2|TRBJ2-3
TGTGCCAGCAGCATGACTAGCGGGGGAGGTACGCAGTATTTT
CASSMTSGGGTQYF
>many|TRBV7-3|TRBD1|TRBJ2-3
TGTGCCAGCAGCTTAAGGGGCCAGGGGGCGCAAACAGATACGCAGTATTTT
CASSLRGQGAQTDTQYF
>many|TRBV20-1|TRBD1|TRBJ2-3
TGCAGTGCTAGAACCGGGACAGGGGGCACAGATACGCAGTATTTT
CSARTGTGGTDTQYF
>many|TRBV7-8|-|TRBJ1-3
TGTGCCAGCAGCTTACAGCAGCACAGCTCTGGAAACACCATATATTTT
CASSLQQHSSGNTIYF
>few|TRBV6-6|-|TRBJ2-7
TGTGCCAGCAGTTATCTTCCCTACGAGCAGTACTTC
CASSYLPYEQYF
>many|TRBV7-2|TRBD1|TRBJ1-6
TGTGCCAGCAGGTCCGCAGGGGGCACCTCACCCCTCCACTTT
CASRSAGGTSPLHF
>many|TRBV6-1|-|TRBJ2-3
TGTGCCAGCAGTGAAGAAGGCAGGGCCACAGATACGCAGTATTTT
CASSEEGRATDTQYF
>few|TRBV5-6|-|TRBJ1-5
TGTGCCAGCAGCCGCTCGGGTCAGCCCCAGCATTTT
CASSRSGQPQHF
>once|TRBV7-2|-|TRBJ1-5
TGTGCCAGCAGCTTAGTTCGTACAGACTATAGCAATCAGCCCCAGCATTTT
CASSLVRTDYSNQPQHF
>-|TRBV28|-|TRBJ1-1
TGTGCCAGCAGTTTAATGCGGACCATGAACACTGAAGCTTTCTTT
CASSLMRTMNTEAFF
>once|TRBV7-6|TRBD1|TRBJ1-3
TGTGCCAGCAGCTTACTGGTTCAGGGGGCCGTTGGAAACACCATATATTTT
CASSLLVQGAVGNTIYF
>many|TRBV7-2|-|TRBJ1-1
TGTGCCAGCAGCCCACCCACACCGAGGAACACTGAAGCTTTCTTT
CASSPPTPRNTEAFF
>many|TRBV7-8|TRBD2|TRBJ2-3
TGTGCCAGCAGCTGGGGGACTAGTAGCACAGATACGCAGTATTTT
CASSWGTSSTDTQYF
>many|TRBV28|TRBD2|TRBJ2-7
TGTGCCAGCAGTTTCCCTAGCGGGGGCCACGAGCAGTACTTC
CASSFPSGGHEQYF
>many|TRBV7-2|TRBD2|TRBJ2-1
TGTGCCAGCAGCCCAGGCGGGAGGGGGTACAATGAGCAGTTCTTC
CASSPGGRGYNEQFF
>few|TRBV2|TRBD2|TRBJ2-3
TGTGCCAGCAGTGAGCGACTAGCGGAAAGAACGCAGTATTTT
CASSERLAERTQYF
>many|TRBV7-9|-|TRBJ1-2
TGTGCCAGCAGCTTAGCGCGGGCAGGGGAAGGCTACACCTTC
CASSLARAGEGYTF
>-|TRBV20-1|-|TRBJ1-1
TGCAGTGCTAAGGCCTCGGGGCTGACTGAAGCTTTCTTT
CSAKASGLTEAFF
>-|TRBV28|-|TRBJ2-4
TGTGCCAGCAGTTTCCCCCAAGGAATGGACAAAAACATTCAGTACTTC
CASSFPQGMDKNIQYF
>many|TRBV7-8|TRBD1|TRBJ2-3
TGTGCCAGCAGCCCCTCAACAGGGGCCGGGTCAGATACGCAGTATTTT
CASSPSTGAGSDTQYF
>many|TRBV12-3/TRBV12-4|-|TRBJ1-1
TGTGCCAGCAGTGCGTCCGTGACGGGGAACACTGAAGCTTTCTTT
CASSASVTGNTEAFF
>many|TRBV29-1|-|TRBJ1-4
TGCAGCGTGATCCAACTCCGGACAGATGAAAAACTGTTTTTT
CSVIQLRTDEKLFF
>many|TRBV7-2|-|TRBJ2-1
TGTGCCAGCAGCTTAGGACTCCACAATGAGCAGTTCTTC
CASSLGLHNEQFF
>-|TRBV7-2|-|TRBJ2-5
TGTGCCAGCAGCTTAGGGGGTAGCGGCCTAATAGTAGAGACCCAGTACTTC
CASSLGGSGLIVETQYF
>many|TRBV7-6|-|TRBJ2-2
TGTGCCAGCATTCGGGGGAACACCGGGGAGCTGTTTTTT
CASIRGNTGELFF
>few|TRBV5-6|TRBD2|TRBJ2-5
TGTGCCAGCAGCTTGTCGACTAGCGGAGGATTAGAGACCCAGTACTTC
CASSLSTSGGLETQYF
>many|TRBV28|-|TRBJ1-2
TGTGCCAGCACCCCCACCGGGCGGACCTATGGCTACACCTTC
CASTPTGRTYGYTF
>few|TRBV5-1|-|TRBJ2-5
TGCGCCAGCAGGACCTCTTGGGGGAACCCACAAGAGACCCAGTACTTC
CASRTSWGNPQETQYF
>few|TRBV29-1|-|TRBJ2-1
TGCAGCGTTGATAGGAGCTCCTACAATGAGCAGTTCTTC
CSVDRSSYNEQFF
>many|TRBV28|TRBD1|TRBJ2-2
TGTGCCAGCAGTTTATGGGGGACAGGGCTGGTCCGGGAGCTGTTTTTT
CASSLWGTGLVRELFF
>few|TRBV19|-|TRBJ1-1
TGTGCCAGTAAACGGGGACTCGGATTCACTGAAGCTTTCTTT
CASKRGLGFTEAFF
>many|TRBV12-3/TRBV12-4|TRBD1|TRBJ2-7
TGTGCCAGCAGTTTAGCGGGGACAGATGGCGAGCAGTACTTC
CASSLAGTDGEQYF
>few|TRBV15|-|TRBJ1-2
TGTGCCACCAGCAGAGATCCGCAGGGTTCTTATGGCTACACCTTC
CATSRDPQGSYGYTF
>many|TRBV20-1|TRBD1|TRBJ1-1
TGCAGTGCTCAGCCCGGGACAGGGAACACTGAAGCTTTCTTT
CSAQPGTGNTEAFF
>many|TRBV7-2|TRBD1|TRBJ2-2
TGTGCCAGCAGCGTACAGGGGGCGGACACCGGGGAGCTGTTTTTT
CASSVQGADTGELFF
>many|TRBV7-9|-|TRBJ2-1
TGTGCCAGCAGCTTACGGAAACGGGAAAGTGAGCAGTTCTTC
CASSLRKRESEQFF
>-|TRBV5-1|TRBD1|TRBJ2-3
TGCGCCAGCAGCCTGGCGGGACAGGGGAGATCAGATACGCAGTATTTT
CASSLAGQGRSDTQYF
>many|TRBV7-2|TRBD1|TRBJ2-5
TGTGCCAGCAGGACCGGGACAGGGCCACAAGAGACCCAGTACTTC
CASRTGTGPQETQYF
>few|TRBV7-2|TRBD2|TRBJ2-3
TGTGCCAGCAGCTCGGGACTATACACAGATACGCAGTATTTT
CASSSGLYTDTQYF
>many|TRBV6-6|TRBD2|TRBJ2-5
TGTGCCAGCGGGCTAGGGACTAGCGGACTCGAGGGCCAGTACTTC
CASGLGTSGLEGQYF
>many|TRBV7-9|-|TRBJ2-5
TGTGCCAGCAGCCCTTACGTGGGGGGCTTAGAGACCCAGTACTTC
CASSPYVGGLETQYF
>many|TRBV12-3/TRBV12-4|TRBD1|TRBJ1-6
TGTGCCAGCAGTCACGACAGGGGAAGAAGATCACCCCTCCACTTT
CASSHDRGRRSPLHF
>few|TRBV5-6|-|TRBJ2-6
TGTGCCAGCAAAGGGTACTCTGGGGCCAACGTCCTGACTTTC
CASKGYSGANVLTF
>many|TRBV2|TRBD2|TRBJ2-3
TGTGCCAGCAGTGAAGAGGTTAGCGGGACGTTGAGGGCGCAGTATTTT
CASSEEVSGTLRAQYF
>many|TRBV7-9|-|TRBJ2-3
TGTGCCAGCAGCCGGGACACCCTCACAGATACGCAGTATTTT
CASSRDTLTDTQYF